This TCR beta chain was sequenced for a study of cytotoxic CD8 clonotypes in ibrutinib-treated CLL. Study outcomes and limitations: Ibrutinib response saw clonality rise, and progression saw it return toward baseline. Baseline levels of clonality went above those of age-matched healthy donors and moved with circulating CD8+ T-cell counts.

From germline, CDR1 is SGHRS and CDR2 YFSETQ. The CDR3 extends over 13 amino acids. V dropped 0 bases and J dropped 16 bases, with 16 bases sitting between them. Measured with immunoSEQ multiplex PCR; TCRdb has only the in-frame clones, and not every one. There are under 300,000 clones in the sample; about 72% occur only once, and about 5.8% lies in the top ten. Details on this clone: The target antigen is unknown.

The chain has TRBV5-1 and TRBJ1-4; unclear D gene. This clonotype was sampled from a human donor with chronic lymphocytic leukemia. This specimen consisted of PBMCs, obtained at disease progression, from a patient treated with ibrutinib. The CDR3 nucleotides are TGCGCCAGCAGCTTGGCTCTGGGATCGCGACAGTTTTTT. Residues: CASSLALGSRQFF.